Listed below are T cell receptor beta chains from one sample, sequenced in a study of shared clonotypes between healthy human individuals. Repertoires were generated with immunoSEQ multiplex PCR, while TCRdb's copy carries only in-frame clones and drops some. The sample lists around 640,000 clones; around 96% were seen once. Sample: naive CD8+ T cells sorted from blood. These receptors were collected from a woman under 40 in good health. Both conserved end residues are part of each CDR3. Each record gives: clone size, J gene, D gene, CDR3 length, V gene, CDR3 DNA, CDR3 protein. D genes are given only for firm matches. Size tells how often a clone was seen (once, few, many) or the class of an expanded clone, and some rows leave it out.

clone_size: NA
j_call: TRBJ2-1
d_call: NA
cdr3_length: 16
v_call: TRBV13
cdr3_nt: TGTGCCAGCAGCTTATCTCAACAGGGTGGCTACAATGAGCAGTTCTTC
cdr3_aa: CASSLSQQGGYNEQFF

clone_size: once
j_call: TRBJ2-1
d_call: TRBD2
cdr3_length: 15
v_call: TRBV27
cdr3_nt: TGTGCCAGCAGTACCAGGGACTACTCCTACAATGAGCAGTTCTTC
cdr3_aa: CASSTRDYSYNEQFF

clone_size: NA
j_call: TRBJ1-5
d_call: NA
cdr3_length: 14
v_call: TRBV27
cdr3_nt: TGTGCCAGCAGTTTATCGCGGAGAAGTCAGCCCCAGCATTTT
cdr3_aa: CASSLSRRSQPQHF

clone_size: once
j_call: TRBJ2-1
d_call: NA
cdr3_length: 15
v_call: TRBV21-1
cdr3_nt: TGTGCCAGCAGCCCCAGACTAGAATCTCATGTTGAGCAGTTCTTC
cdr3_aa: CASSPRLESHVEQFF

clone_size: NA
j_call: TRBJ2-7
d_call: NA
cdr3_length: 13
v_call: TRBV7-9
cdr3_nt: TGTGCCAGCGGCGGGGATTCACAGGGCGAGCAGTACTTC
cdr3_aa: CASGGDSQGEQYF

clone_size: NA
j_call: TRBJ2-7
d_call: NA
cdr3_length: 17
v_call: TRBV4-1
cdr3_nt: TGCGCCAGCAGCCAAGTGGCAGGGGATCGGTATTCCTACGAGCAGTACTTC
cdr3_aa: CASSQVAGDRYSYEQYF

clone_size: once
j_call: TRBJ2-7
d_call: NA
cdr3_length: 15
v_call: TRBV27
cdr3_nt: TGTGCCAGCAGTTTCATCGGGGGACAGTCCTACGAGCAGTACTTC
cdr3_aa: CASSFIGGQSYEQYF

clone_size: NA
j_call: TRBJ2-7
d_call: NA
cdr3_length: 13
v_call: TRBV13
cdr3_nt: TGTGCCAGCAGGGTCCAAAGCTCCTACGAGCAGTACTTC
cdr3_aa: CASRVQSSYEQYF

clone_size: NA
j_call: TRBJ2-5
d_call: NA
cdr3_length: 12
v_call: TRBV29-1
cdr3_nt: TGCAGCGTTGCAGTCAACCAAGAGACCCAGTACTTC
cdr3_aa: CSVAVNQETQYF

clone_size: NA
j_call: TRBJ2-1
d_call: TRBD2
cdr3_length: 14
v_call: TRBV28
cdr3_nt: TGTGCCAGCAGTGTGGGGAGGGGCATCAATGAGCAGTTCTTC
cdr3_aa: CASSVGRGINEQFF

clone_size: NA
j_call: TRBJ2-7
d_call: NA
cdr3_length: 13
v_call: TRBV28
cdr3_nt: TGTGCCAGCAGTTTTACCAGCTCCTACGAGCAGTACTTC
cdr3_aa: CASSFTSSYEQYF

clone_size: NA
j_call: TRBJ2-7
d_call: TRBD1
cdr3_length: 15
v_call: TRBV19
cdr3_nt: TGTGCCAGTAGTATCTACAGGGGCTCCTCCTACGAGCAGTACTTC
cdr3_aa: CASSIYRGSSYEQYF

clone_size: NA
j_call: TRBJ2-2
d_call: NA
cdr3_length: 12
v_call: TRBV5-4
cdr3_nt: TGTGCCAGCAGCCCCGTACCCGGGGAGCTGTTTTTT
cdr3_aa: CASSPVPGELFF

clone_size: NA
j_call: TRBJ2-2
d_call: NA
cdr3_length: 13
v_call: TRBV11-3
cdr3_nt: TGTGCCAGCAGCGCCGGACACACCGGGGAGCTGTTTTTT
cdr3_aa: CASSAGHTGELFF

clone_size: once
j_call: TRBJ2-1
d_call: NA
cdr3_length: 14
v_call: TRBV28
cdr3_nt: TGTGCCAGCAGTTTTTTGAGCTCCTACAATGAGCAGTTCTTC
cdr3_aa: CASSFLSSYNEQFF

clone_size: NA
j_call: TRBJ2-1
d_call: NA
cdr3_length: 15
v_call: TRBV4-1
cdr3_nt: TGCGCCAGCAGCTCACCCGAGGGGGATTTGAATGAGCAGTTCTTC
cdr3_aa: CASSSPEGDLNEQFF

clone_size: once
j_call: TRBJ1-5
d_call: NA
cdr3_length: 15
v_call: TRBV6-5
cdr3_nt: TGTGCCAGCGGTCCCAGGGGAAATAGCAATCAGCCCCAGCATTTT
cdr3_aa: CASGPRGNSNQPQHF

clone_size: once
j_call: TRBJ2-7
d_call: TRBD2
cdr3_length: 13
v_call: TRBV5-1
cdr3_nt: TGCGCCAGCAGGGGTAGCGGGATTTACGAGCAGTACTTC
cdr3_aa: CASRGSGIYEQYF

clone_size: NA
j_call: TRBJ2-7
d_call: TRBD2
cdr3_length: 15
v_call: TRBV7-8
cdr3_nt: TGTGCCAGCAGCTTAGGTGTAGCGGGAGTCTACGAGCAGTACTTC
cdr3_aa: CASSLGVAGVYEQYF

clone_size: NA
j_call: TRBJ2-2
d_call: NA
cdr3_length: 15
v_call: TRBV30
cdr3_nt: TGTGCCTGGAGTAAGGCAGGGGAAGGCACCGGGGAGCTGTTTTTT
cdr3_aa: CAWSKAGEGTGELFF

clone_size: NA
j_call: TRBJ2-1
d_call: NA
cdr3_length: 15
v_call: TRBV19
cdr3_nt: TGTGCCAGTAGTATAGGGGGCGGGCGGAACAATGAGCAGTTCTTC
cdr3_aa: CASSIGGGRNNEQFF

clone_size: NA
j_call: TRBJ2-7
d_call: TRBD2
cdr3_length: 14
v_call: TRBV4-1
cdr3_nt: TGCGCCAGCAGCCAAGGACAGCGGGGGGGCGAGCAGTACTTC
cdr3_aa: CASSQGQRGGEQYF

clone_size: NA
j_call: TRBJ2-1
d_call: NA
cdr3_length: 15
v_call: TRBV9
cdr3_nt: TGTGCCAGCAGCGTAGGGCGGAGCTCCTACAATGAGCAGTTCTTC
cdr3_aa: CASSVGRSSYNEQFF

clone_size: NA
j_call: TRBJ2-2
d_call: NA
cdr3_length: 16
v_call: TRBV7-9
cdr3_nt: TGTGCCAGCAGCGTCGGATCCGGGACGGCGACCGGGGAGCTGTTTTTT
cdr3_aa: CASSVGSGTATGELFF

clone_size: NA
j_call: TRBJ2-7
d_call: NA
cdr3_length: 15
v_call: TRBV7-8
cdr3_nt: TGTGCCAGCAGCTTAGGGCCCGCACTGCCCTACGAGCAGTACTTC
cdr3_aa: CASSLGPALPYEQYF